The 16 T cell receptor beta chains presented below share a single source sample, sequenced in a study of blood T cells in healthy people across ages. Primed by a sample-barcoded 5' primer and a J-beta primer mix, a second PCR proceeded for 7 to 11 cycles. From the 5' RACE reads, TCRdb called clonotypes with MiXCR, one entry per CDR3 protein. The sample lists under 2,000,000 distinct CDR3 sequences, approximately 50% occurring once. The sequenced sample consisted of blood. These receptors were obtained from a woman aged 40 to 49 in good health.

The chain couples TRBV15 to TRBJ2-5, with D tentatively TRBD1 or TRBD2 (5 bases each). The V gene's germline CDR1 is LNHNV and CDR2 YYDKDF (reference sequence). This CDR3 region has 17 residues. The V and J ends lost 3 bases and 5 bases respectively, with 22 bases between them. In DNA form, the CDR3 reads TGTGCCACCAGCAGGAACGTCCTCGGGACCCCAGGGGAGACCCAGTACTTC. This codes for CATSRNVLGTPGETQYF.

The chain combines TRBV6-5 with TRBJ1-2; D perhaps matches TRBD1 (6 bases). CDR1 MNHEY and CDR2 SVGAGI come from the germline V gene. The CDR3 runs 15 residues. Trimming stripped 0 bases from V and 8 bases from J, with 16 bases between. The CDR3 region is CASSYSSRGSSGYTF. CDR3 coding DNA: TGTGCCAGCAGTTACTCGTCCAGGGGTTCTTCAGGCTACACCTTC.

CDR3 in amino acids: CSVYWRGWSDEQFF. As DNA, the CDR3 is TGCAGCGTTTATTGGAGGGGGTGGTCAGATGAGCAGTTCTTC. The J gene is TRBJ2-1, the V gene TRBV29-1; D is tentatively TRBD1 or TRBD2 (6 bases each). The CDR3 spans 14 residues. Germline V gene sequence: CDR1 SQVTM, CDR2 ANQGSEA. V lost 5 bases and J lost 8, with 19 bases in between.

The chain employs TRBV24-1 and TRBJ2-5, with D unresolved. Looked up from germline, CDR1 is KGHDR and CDR2 is SFDVKD. The CDR3 spans 18 residues. Trimming took off 1 base at V and 0 bases at J, with 17 bases between the two ends. This CDR3 is CATSDFSLHSKYQETQYF. As DNA, the CDR3 is TGTGCCACCAGTGATTTCAGTCTACACAGCAAGTACCAAGAGACCCAGTACTTC.

In regard to this clonotype: A read error may produce the germline difference seen at one junction end. The chain links TRBV20-1 to TRBJ1-4; D is perhaps TRBD1 (6 bases). Looked up from germline, CDR1 is DFQATT and CDR2 is SNEGSKA (reference sequence). The CDR3 has 15 amino acids. The chain's CDR3 is CSAREQGRGPEKLFF. DNA of the CDR3: TGCAGTGCTCGAGAACAGGGACGGGGGCCTGAAAAACTGTTTTTT.

In this sample, this clonotype turned up a few times. The chain recombines TRBV6-6 with TRBJ2-5; 7 bases map to TRBD1. There are 14 residues in the CDR3. V gave up 7 bases and J gave up 5 bases; unmatched junction bases: 10. Germline CDR1 and CDR2: MNHNY and SVGAGI (reference sequence). The CDR3 coding sequence is TGTGCCAGCAACCCGACAGGGCCGGGGGAGACCCAGTACTTC. It specifies CASNPTGPGETQYF.

This clonotype was counted only a few times. The rearrangement links TRBV5-1 to TRBJ2-1; TRBD2 matches 11 bases. V trimming: 4 bases; J trimming: 8 bases; junction bases outside the gene matches: 5. Germline V gene sequence: CDR1 SGHRS, CDR2 YFSETQ. The CDR3 extends over 14 amino acids. DNA of the CDR3: TGCGCCAGCAGCAATAGCGGGGGGGTCTATGAGCAGTTCTTC. Its translation: CASSNSGGVYEQFF.

The CDR3 loop is CASSQDAGLDAFF. CDR3 in DNA: TGTGCCAGCAGCCAAGATGCAGGATTGGATGCTTTCTTT. The chain joins TRBV4-2 to TRBJ1-1; D gene ambiguous. Trimming stripped 0 bases from V and 11 bases from J, with 13 bases between. The CDR3 is 13 residues long. Germline CDR1 reads LGHNA; CDR2 reads YNFKEQ.

About this clonotype itself: At one end, the junction sequence differs from germline, possibly due to a read error. This chain connects TRBV13 to TRBJ2-5, with D possibly being TRBD2 (6 bases). Germline V gene lookup returns CDR1 PRHDT and CDR2 FYEKMQ (reference sequence). CDR3 length: 15 residues. The CDR3 sequence is CAGSPPLEVGGTQYF. The CDR3 nucleotides are TGTGCCGGCAGCCCCCCACTGGAGGTGGGAGGGACCCAGTACTTC. The variable domain in full, completed from reference TRBV13 and TRBJ2-5, reads AAGVIQSPRHLIKEKRETATLKCYPIPRHDTVYWYQQGPGQDPQFLISFYEKMQSDKGSIPDRFSAQQFSDYHSELNMSSLELGDSALYFCAGSPPLEVGGTQYFGPGTRLLVL.

This clonotype has just a few counts. Because the CDR3's place on the DNA is in doubt, the DNA is left out and the CDR3 is given as listed by TCRdb. CDR3 residues: CSVDWGTGSSTF. V gene TRBV29-1 combines with J gene TRBJ1-2; the table's D call, TRBD1, was not checked against the DNA. With termini counted, the CDR3 has 12 amino acids. The V gene's germline CDR1 is SQVTM and CDR2 ANQGSEA.

The chain links TRBV7-9 to TRBJ1-2; D unclear. The germline gives CDR1 SEHNR, CDR2 FQNEAQ (reference sequence). The CDR3 sequence is 14 residues long. Deletions cut 1 base from V and 4 bases from J, with 10 bases between. The CDR3 is CASSLETLGYGYTF. The DNA for the CDR3 is TGTGCCAGCAGCTTAGAGACACTCGGCTATGGCTACACCTTC. Full variable domain (rest looked up from reference TRBV7-9 and TRBJ1-2): DTGVSQNPRHKITKRGQNVTFRCDPISEHNRLYWYRQTLGQGPEFLTYFQNEAQLEKSRLLSDRFSAERPKGSFSTLEIQRTEQGDSAMYLCASSLETLGYGYTFGSGTRLTVV.

The chain is built from TRBV7-6 and TRBJ2-1, with D perhaps TRBD2 (7 bases). Trimming left V 10 bases short and J 4 bases short, with 14 bases between. The germline gives CDR1 SGHVS, CDR2 FNYEAQ. The length of the CDR3 is 13 residues. The CDR3 DNA is TGTGCCACAGGCGGGGGCCCTTACAATGAGCAGTTCTTC. Translated: CATGGGPYNEQFF.

The chain joins TRBV6-1 to TRBJ2-3, with 8 bases identical to TRBD1. From germline, CDR1 is MNHNS and CDR2 SASEGT. Unmatched junction bases numbered 12, after V lost 4 bases and J lost 0 bases. The CDR3 has 18 residues. The DNA for the CDR3 is TGTGCCAGCAGTGCCCACAGGGGGAACCCCTCTAGCACAGATACGCAGTATTTT. It encodes CASSAHRGNPSSTDTQYF.

The chain recombines TRBV3-1 with TRBJ2-3; D not resolved. The CDR3 is 14 residues long. Germline V gene sequence: CDR1 LGHDT, CDR2 YNNKEL (reference sequence). The germline V and J ends were trimmed by 3 bases and 6 bases, with 13 bases remaining between them. CDR3 region: CASSHDSYGDTQYF. The CDR3 bases are TGTGCCAGCAGCCACGACTCTTATGGGGATACGCAGTATTTT.

The gene calls are TRBV7-9 and TRBJ2-5; a weak D match, TRBD2 (5 bases). There are 13 residues in the CDR3. V lost 7 bases and J 2 bases, leaving 11 bases between the germline ends. Germline CDR1 SEHNR, CDR2 FQNEAQ (reference sequence). The CDR3 DNA reads TGTGCCAGCACCCGACGGACTCAAGAGACCCAGTACTTC. Amino acid sequence: CASTRRTQETQYF.

The chain couples TRBV15 to TRBJ1-2, with D unclear. The CDR3 spans 15 residues. V lost 8 bases and J 7 bases, leaving 23 bases between the germline ends. The germline V gene encodes CDR1 LNHNV and CDR2 YYDKDF (reference sequence). The CDR3 nucleotides read TGTGCCACCGAACGGGGATATCTCACCTACAGTGGCTACACCTTC. Translating gives CATERGYLTYSGYTF. Based on the CDR3 plus reference TRBV15 and TRBJ1-2, the full variable domain is DAMVIQNPRYQVTQFGKPVTLSCSQTLNHNVMYWYQQKSSQAPKLLFHYYDKDFNNEADTPDNFQSRRPNTSFCFLDIRSPGLGDTAMYLCATERGYLTYSGYTFGSGTRLTVV.